What follows are 26 T cell receptor beta chains derived from one specimen sequenced in a study of blood T cell repertoires in COVID-19. The data were produced by immunoSEQ multiplex PCR, yet TCRdb's version contains in-frame clones alone and is incomplete. The sample includes 80,000 to 130,000 clones, approximately 90% seen only once; the top ten take more than 0.85%. The sequenced sample consisted of peripheral blood. The receptor source for this set is a man in his 60s with acute or convalescent COVID-19.

The V call is TRBV6-6, the J call TRBJ2-6, with D possibly TRBD1 on 6 matching bases. The CDR3 has 15 amino acids. CDR1 MNHNY and CDR2 SVGAGI come from the germline V gene (reference sequence). Trimming took 4 bases from V and 4 from J, leaving 11 bases between them. CDR3: CASSSSGVGANVLTF. In DNA, the CDR3 is TGTGCCAGCAGTTCGTCAGGGGTCGGGGCCAACGTCCTGACTTTC.

V is TRBV3-1 (or the pseudogene TRBV3-2) and J is TRBJ1-3; D unclear. Germline V CDR1 and CDR2: LGHDT, YNNKEL (reference sequence). Trimming removed 4 bases at V and 1 base at J, with 5 bases between. The CDR3 consists of 13 residues. The CDR3, as DNA: TGTGCCAGCAGCCGGAGGTCTGGAAACACCATATATTTT. Its translation: CASSRRSGNTIYF.

V usage is TRBV30 and J usage is TRBJ1-5, with 9 bases that match TRBD1. V was pared by 0 bases and J by 4 bases, with 4 bases of the junction left unmatched. CDR3 size: 15 residues. Germline CDR1 and CDR2: GTSNPN and SVGIG (reference sequence). Here the CDR3 DNA reads TGTGCCTGGAGTGTCCGGACAGGGGTGAATCAGCCCCAGCATTTT. Protein sequence: CAWSVRTGVNQPQHF.

The chain joins TRBV9 to TRBJ1-5, with TRBD1 matching 7 bases. The CDR3 spans 15 residues. Germline V gene data show CDR1 as SGDLS and CDR2 as YYNGEE. J gave up 4 bases and V 3 bases, and 7 bases lay outside the gene matches. The CDR3 loop reads CASSAQGGLNQPQHF. DNA of the CDR3: TGTGCCAGCAGCGCCCAGGGGGGCCTAAATCAGCCCCAGCATTTT.

The chain joins TRBV19 to TRBJ1-1, with D unclear. The V end was cut by 7 bases, the J end by 1 base, with 13 bases between. Looked up from germline, CDR1 is LNHDA and CDR2 is SQIVND (reference sequence). This CDR3 is built from 14 residues. The CDR3 reads CASTPRRENTEAFF. In nucleotides, the CDR3 is TGTGCCAGTACCCCACGGCGGGAGAACACTGAAGCTTTCTTT.

This chain links TRBV30 with TRBJ2-7; 11 bases map to TRBD2. V lost 4 bases and J lost 7; bases outside the gene matches: 9. CDR1 GTSNPN and CDR2 SVGIG come from the germline V gene (reference sequence). The CDR3 totals 14 residues. The DNA of the CDR3 is TGTGCCTGGAACTTACTAGCGGGAGAGGGTGAGCAGTACTTC. Protein sequence: CAWNLLAGEGEQYF.

The chain has TRBV19 and TRBJ2-5; D is uncertain. The CDR3 covers 13 residues. V dropped 6 bases and J dropped 5 bases, with 13 bases sitting between them. Germline values: CDR1 LNHDA, CDR2 SQIVND (reference sequence). The DNA for the CDR3 is TGTGCCAGTAGCCCTACCCTGCCGGAGACCCAGTACTTC. Residues: CASSPTLPETQYF.

This chain links TRBV7-2 with TRBJ2-3; TRBD2 aligns across 7 bases. V lost 0 bases and J lost 1; bases outside the gene matches: 7. This CDR3 is built from 17 residues. Germline CDR1 and CDR2: SGHTA and FQGNSA. The CDR3 nucleotides read TGTGCCAGCAGCTTAGCGGGGAGGGGCGCGGGCACAGATACGCAGTATTTT. Translated: CASSLAGRGAGTDTQYF.

This clone was picked up one time. The chain joins TRBV30 to TRBJ1-6; 11 nucleotides line up with TRBD1. CDR1 is GTSNPN, CDR2 SVGIG, per germline (reference sequence). The CDR3 contains 17 residues. V gave up 5 bases and J gave up 7 bases; unmatched junction bases: 13. CDR3 sequence (DNA): TGTGCCTGGTCCCCGGGACAGGGGGGTTTCTTGAATTCACCCCTCCACTTT. Protein product: CAWSPGQGGFLNSPLHF.

This clone was counted a few times. The chain uses TRBV2 and TRBJ2-2; 10 bases match TRBD1. The CDR3 is 18 residues long. CDR1 is SNHLY, CDR2 FYNNEI, per germline. The V and J ends lost 2 bases and 2 bases, in that order; junction bases with no gene match: 8. This chain's CDR3 is CASSESGMTGGNTGELFF. Here the CDR3 DNA reads TGTGCCAGCAGTGAAAGTGGGATGACAGGGGGCAACACCGGGGAGCTGTTTTTT.

The chain has TRBV11-3 and TRBJ2-5; D is ambiguous. The CDR3 has 14 residues. With 7 bases removed from V and 1 base from J, the gap between germline ends came to 13 bases. Per germline, CDR1 SGHNT and CDR2 YENEEA. The CDR3 spells CASTSLRSQETQYF. DNA of the CDR3: TGTGCCAGCACCAGTCTCAGGTCCCAAGAGACCCAGTACTTC.

The CDR3 reads CASRPGQSYEQYF. In DNA form, the CDR3 reads TGTGCCAGCAGGCCGGGACAGTCCTACGAGCAGTACTTC. The chain uses TRBV6-5 and TRBJ2-7; 7 bases agree with TRBD1. The CDR3 runs 13 residues. Germline V gene sequence: CDR1 MNHEY, CDR2 SVGAGI. Trimming took 6 bases from V and 1 from J; bases not matched to a gene: 3.

J is TRBJ2-3 and V is TRBV9, with 8 bases that match TRBD2. Germline trimming cut 2 bases from V and 4 bases from J; bases unmatched to any gene: 6. CDR1 SGDLS and CDR2 YYNGEE come from the germline V gene. The CDR3 has 15 residues. The CDR3 is CASSVSGSFADTQYF. The CDR3 coding sequence is TGTGCCAGCAGCGTGAGCGGGAGTTTCGCAGATACGCAGTATTTT.

The J gene is TRBJ2-5, the V gene TRBV29-1, with a weak D call TRBD1 (7 bases). Germline V lookup: CDR1 SQVTM, CDR2 ANQGSEA. V dropped 4 bases and J dropped 5 bases, with 14 bases sitting between them. The CDR3 loop spans 13 amino acids. CDR3 nucleotide sequence: TGCAGCGTTGTGGAGGGGGCTGGGGAGACCCAGTACTTC. Translation: CSVVEGAGETQYF.

Only one count was recorded for this clone. This chain uses TRBV6-5 with TRBJ2-1, with a tentative D call TRBD2 (5 bases). Germline V gives CDR1 MNHEY, CDR2 SVGAGI. V was clipped by 6 bases and J by 7 bases, with 19 bases between them. This CDR3 contains 15 residues. The CDR3 sequence: CASRIPGVRENEQFF. The CDR3 region has the DNA TGTGCCAGCAGAATCCCCGGGGTCCGAGAGAATGAGCAGTTCTTC.

This clone has just one count. The V and J genes are TRBV6-5 and TRBJ2-7, with 9 bases identical to TRBD2. Germline V gene data show CDR1 as MNHEY and CDR2 as SVGAGI. Trimming cost V 7 bases and J 3 bases; bases outside gene matches: 4. This CDR3 is 13 amino acids long. The CDR3 protein is CASKLAGNYEQYF. CDR3 in DNA: TGTGCCAGCAAACTAGCGGGTAACTACGAGCAGTACTTC.

This clone occurred a few times. This chain joins TRBV5-6 and TRBJ2-5, with 8 positions matching TRBD2. The ends lost 1 base at V and 4 bases at J; junction bases unmatched: 6. CDR1 SGHDT and CDR2 YYEEEE come from the germline V gene. CDR3 length equals 15 residues. The CDR3 bases are TGTGCCAGCAGCTTGTCCGGGAGGGCCGGAGAGACCCAGTACTTC. It codes for CASSLSGRAGETQYF.

This chain links TRBV5-1 with TRBJ2-2, with 8 bases that match TRBD1. The junction had 8 bases not matched to a gene; V was cut back by 2 bases and J by 5 bases. The CDR3 consists of 16 residues. Per germline, CDR1 SGHRS and CDR2 YFSETQ. The chain's CDR3 is CASSLANDRGTGELFF. As DNA, the CDR3 is TGCGCCAGCAGCTTAGCGAATGACAGGGGAACCGGGGAGCTGTTTTTT. Filled out from reference TRBV5-1 and TRBJ2-2, the complete variable domain reads KAGVTQTPRYLIKTRGQQVTLSCSPISGHRSVSWYQQTPGQGLQFLFEYFSETQRNKGNFPGRFSGRQFSNSRSEMNVSTLELGDSALYLCASSLANDRGTGELFFGEGSRLTVL.

This CDR3 reads CASSRTANEQFF. As DNA, the CDR3 is TGTGCCAGCAGCCGGACAGCTAATGAGCAGTTCTTC. V usage is TRBV11-2 and J usage is TRBJ2-1; possible D gene TRBD1, 6 bases. V was pared by 5 bases and J by 7 bases, with 9 bases between. Looked up from germline, CDR1 is SGHAT and CDR2 is FQNNGV. There are 12 residues in the CDR3.

The chain carries TRBV7-3 and TRBJ2-3, with D maybe TRBD2 (5 bases). Germline V lookup: CDR1 SGHTA, CDR2 FQGTGA. This CDR3 is built from 14 residues. Between the trimmed V and J ends, which lost 5 bases and 4 bases, there was a span of 13 bases. As DNA, the CDR3 is TGTGCCAGCAGCCGAGAGGGAATGGCAGATACGCAGTATTTT. Encoded protein: CASSREGMADTQYF.

The V call is TRBV5-1, the J call TRBJ2-1, with D possibly matching TRBD2 (6 bases). Trimming stripped 0 bases from V and 4 bases from J, with 11 bases between. Per the germline V gene, CDR1 is SGHRS and CDR2 is YFSETQ. This CDR3 is 15 amino acids long. CDR3 in DNA: TGCGCCAGCAGCTTGGAGGGACTCTCATACAATGAGCAGTTCTTC. Translated, it gives CASSLEGLSYNEQFF.

The chain uses TRBV29-1 and TRBJ1-1, with no clear D. CDR3 length equals 13 residues. V gave up 1 base and J gave up 0 bases, with 6 bases separating them. The germline CDR1 and CDR2 sequences are SQVTM and ANQGSEA. DNA of the CDR3: TGCAGCGTTGAAGGGTCTATGAACACTGAAGCTTTCTTT. Its protein product is CSVEGSMNTEAFF.

The chain recombines TRBV7-8 with TRBJ2-7; 10 bases align to TRBD2. The CDR3 has 17 amino acids. V was clipped by 0 bases and J by 2 bases; unmatched bases: 7. Germline CDR1 and CDR2: SGHVS and FQNEAQ. The CDR3: CASSLAISAGGAYEQYF. The CDR3 nucleotides are TGTGCCAGCAGCTTAGCAATTTCAGCGGGAGGGGCCTACGAGCAGTACTTC.

J is TRBJ1-3 and V is TRBV3-1 (or the pseudogene TRBV3-2); a possible D gene is TRBD1 (5 bases). The CDR3 extends over 16 amino acids. Trimming left V 4 bases short and J 3 bases short, with 16 bases between. The germline CDR1 and CDR2 sequences are LGHDT and YNNKEL (reference sequence). CDR3 in DNA: TGTGCCAGCAGCCGGCGGGGGGGACTTTATGGAAACACCATATATTTT. Its protein product is CASSRRGGLYGNTIYF.

This chain links TRBV11-3 with TRBJ1-1; perhaps TRBD1 as D (5 bases). Germline CDR1 and CDR2: SGHNT and YENEEA. CDR3 length: 12 amino acids. V lost 6 bases to trimming and J lost 7 bases, with 12 bases between them. CDR3 coding DNA: TGTGCCAGCAGACCGGGGGTCGGTGAAGCTTTCTTT. Translation: CASRPGVGEAFF.

The chain combines TRBV4-1 with TRBJ1-5; TRBD1 matches 7 bases. Germline assignment: CDR1 MGHRA and CDR2 YSYEKL. The J segment lost 7 bases and the V segment lost 2 bases, leaving 5 bases of the junction unmatched. This CDR3 region has 14 residues. The CDR3 DNA reads as TGCGCCAGCAGCCAAACAGGGGCTCGCCAGCCCCAGCATTTT. It translates to CASSQTGARQPQHF.